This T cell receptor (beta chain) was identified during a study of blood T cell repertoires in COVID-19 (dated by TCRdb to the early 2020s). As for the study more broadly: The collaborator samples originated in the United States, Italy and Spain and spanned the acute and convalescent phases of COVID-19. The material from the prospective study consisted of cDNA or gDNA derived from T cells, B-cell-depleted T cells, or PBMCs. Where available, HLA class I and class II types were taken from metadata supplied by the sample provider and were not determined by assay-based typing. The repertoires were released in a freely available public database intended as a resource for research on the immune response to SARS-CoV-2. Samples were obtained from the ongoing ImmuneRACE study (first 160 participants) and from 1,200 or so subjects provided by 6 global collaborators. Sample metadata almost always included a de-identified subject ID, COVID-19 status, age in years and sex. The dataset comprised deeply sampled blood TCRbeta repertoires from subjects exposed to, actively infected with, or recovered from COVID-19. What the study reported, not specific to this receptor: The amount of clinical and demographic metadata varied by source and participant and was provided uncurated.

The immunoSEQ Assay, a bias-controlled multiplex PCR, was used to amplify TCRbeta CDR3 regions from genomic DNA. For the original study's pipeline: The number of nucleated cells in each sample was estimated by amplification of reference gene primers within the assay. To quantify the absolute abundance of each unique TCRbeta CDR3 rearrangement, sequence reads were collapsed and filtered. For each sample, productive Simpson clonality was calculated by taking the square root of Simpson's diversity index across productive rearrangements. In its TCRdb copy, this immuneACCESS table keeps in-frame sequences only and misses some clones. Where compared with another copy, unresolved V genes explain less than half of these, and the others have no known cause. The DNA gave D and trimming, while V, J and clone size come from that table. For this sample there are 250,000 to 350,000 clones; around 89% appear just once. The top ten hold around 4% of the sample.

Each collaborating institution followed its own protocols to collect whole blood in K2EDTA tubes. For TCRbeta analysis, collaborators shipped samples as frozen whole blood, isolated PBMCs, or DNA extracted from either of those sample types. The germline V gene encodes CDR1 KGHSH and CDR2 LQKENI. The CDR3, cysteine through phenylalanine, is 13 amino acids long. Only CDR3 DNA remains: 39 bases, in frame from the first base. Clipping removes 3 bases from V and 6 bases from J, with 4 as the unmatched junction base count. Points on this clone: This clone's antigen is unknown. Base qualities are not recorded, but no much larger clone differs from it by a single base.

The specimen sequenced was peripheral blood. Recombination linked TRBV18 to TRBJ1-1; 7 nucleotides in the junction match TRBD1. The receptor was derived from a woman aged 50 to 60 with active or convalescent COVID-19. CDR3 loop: CASSPDRRAEAFF. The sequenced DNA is TGTGCCAGCTCACCGGACAGGCGCGCTGAAGCTTTCTTT.